This note documents a single T cell receptor beta chain sequence. What it binds is unknown. The data belong to a study of yellow fever vaccine responses in identical twins. MiXCR, run by TCRdb on the RT-PCR reads, gives a single entry per CDR3 protein. The sample lists 3,500 to 4,500 distinct CDR3 sequences; about 86% were seen once. This CDR3 has 13 amino acids. Deletions cut 6 bases from V and 4 bases from J, with 10 bases between. The study's findings and limits: Reportedly, twins' vaccine T cell responses looked partly convergent and partly personalized.

The TCR originated in a woman between 18 and 29 years old who received the yellow fever vaccine. J is TRBJ1-5 and V is TRBV12-3 or TRBV12-4; D possibly corresponds to TRBD1 (6 bases). The source material was T cells from blood (PBMCs), unsorted or a sorted subset (not recorded which), sampled before or after yellow fever vaccination (not recorded which). CDR3 nucleotides: TGTGCCAGCAGCTCCGACAGGAATCAGCCCCAGCATTTT. Translated, it gives CASSSDRNQPQHF.